What follows are 25 T cell receptor beta chains derived from one specimen sequenced in a study of type 1 regulatory T cells. Whole-study findings and limits: Compared with non-Tr1 cells, Tr1 cells showed a narrower TCR repertoire.

MiXCR, applied by TCRdb to the reads, yields one record per CDR3 protein. The sample carries some 71,000 distinct CDR3 sequences, about a fifth recorded once. These receptors are not linked to any known antigen. The sample was cultured type 1 regulatory T (Tr1) cells, either the whole culture or a sorted fraction (not recorded which). All receptors derive from a human donor in good health.

This clonotype came up a few times. The CDR3 DNA sequence: TGTGCCAGCAGTCGCGACTTCGGAGAGACCCAGTACTTC. Amino acids: CASSRDFGETQYF. The rearrangement uses TRBV28 and TRBJ2-5; no reliable D call. The CDR3 extends over 13 amino acids. Germline CDR1 is MDHEN and CDR2 is SYDVKM. Trimming removed 5 bases at V and 4 bases at J, with 11 bases between.

This clonotype has only a few counts. The genes are TRBV5-4 and TRBJ2-7; 10 bases agree with TRBD2. Germline loops: CDR1 SGHNT, CDR2 YYREEE (reference sequence). CDR3 length equals 14 residues. V lost 4 bases, J lost 2 bases, and 3 bases stayed unmatched. The CDR3 reads CASSRTSGTYEQYF. CDR3 coding DNA: TGTGCCAGCAGCCGGACTAGCGGAACCTACGAGCAGTACTTC.

The chain links TRBV5-1 to TRBJ1-1, with 7 bases identical to TRBD1. This CDR3 has 14 amino acids. V shed 4 bases and J 3 bases; nucleotides not matched to a gene: 6. The germline gives CDR1 SGHRS, CDR2 YFSETQ. The chain's CDR3 is CASSPAGGDTEAFF. The DNA for the CDR3 is TGCGCCAGCAGCCCCGCAGGGGGGGACACTGAAGCTTTCTTT.

The V and J genes are TRBV6-1 and TRBJ2-7, with 11 bases matching TRBD2. The germline V gene encodes CDR1 MNHNS and CDR2 SASEGT. Trimming took 4 bases from V and 2 from J; bases not matched to a gene: 13. This CDR3 has 18 residues. CDR3 loop: CASSGPGLAAKRAYEQYF. DNA of the CDR3: TGTGCCAGCAGTGGGCCGGGACTAGCGGCCAAACGAGCCTACGAGCAGTACTTC.

This clonotype has ten or more counts. The V and J genes are TRBV12-3 or TRBV12-4 and TRBJ2-7, with D possibly TRBD2 on 6 matching bases. Trimming shortened V by 5 bases and J by 2 bases, and 10 bases separated the two germline ends. The CDR3 runs to 13 residues. The CDR3 sequence is CASSISGTYEQYF. CDR3 DNA: TGTGCCAGCAGTATTAGCGGTACCTACGAGCAGTACTTC.

This clonotype has more than one count but fewer than ten. This chain links TRBV3-1 with TRBJ2-1; 8 positions agree with TRBD2. The CDR3 is 15 amino acids. Per the germline V gene, CDR1 is LGHDT and CDR2 is YNNKEL (reference sequence). The V gene end was trimmed by 0 bases and the J gene end by 6 bases; junction bases not matched to a gene: 4. CDR3 nucleotides: TGTGCCAGCAGCCAAGATATAGCGGGATTCAATGAGCAGTTCTTC. Translating gives CASSQDIAGFNEQFF.

With respect to this clonotype: The junction departs from germline at one end; a sequencing error may be responsible. The rearrangement links TRBV7-8 to TRBJ2-1; the match to TRBD2 covers 7 bases. The germline V gene has CDR1 SGHVS and CDR2 FQNEAQ. This CDR3 contains 16 residues. The DNA for the CDR3 is TGTGCCGGCAGCCCCACCTCAGCGGGGCCCTACAATGAGCAGTTCTTC. Residues: CAGSPTSAGPYNEQFF.

The genes are TRBV5-1 and TRBJ2-2; tentative D call: TRBD2 (6 bases). Trimming took 2 bases from V and 0 from J, leaving 8 bases between them. The germline CDR1 and CDR2 sequences are SGHRS and YFSETQ. This CDR3 has 15 residues. Written as DNA, the CDR3 is TGCGCCAGCAGCTTACTAGCACCGAACACCGGGGAGCTGTTTTTT. Protein product: CASSLLAPNTGELFF.

This clonotype occurred a few times. The J gene is TRBJ2-7, the V gene TRBV3-1; no definite D call. The ends were cut back, 0 bases at V and 3 bases at J, with 3 bases in the middle. CDR3 length equals 12 residues. Germline lookup yields CDR1 LGHDT and CDR2 YNNKEL (reference sequence). The CDR3 bases are TGTGCCAGCAGCCAAGACTACTACGAGCAGTACTTC. This gives the protein CASSQDYYEQYF.

The rearrangement links TRBV18 to TRBJ1-1; D is ambiguous. Between the trimmed V and J ends, which lost 1 base and 0 bases, there was a span of 6 bases. Per the germline V gene, CDR1 is KGHSH and CDR2 is LQKENI. The CDR3 loop spans 14 amino acids. CDR3 nucleotide sequence: TGTGCCAGCTCACCACAGAGAATGAACACTGAAGCTTTCTTT. This encodes CASSPQRMNTEAFF. The full variable domain, completed using reference TRBV18 and TRBJ1-1, is NAGVMQNPRHLVRRRGQEARLRCSPMKGHSHVYWYRQLPEEGLKFMVYLQKENIIDESGMPKERFSAEFPKEGPSILRIQQVVRGDSAAYFCASSPQRMNTEAFFGQGTRLTVV.

The gene calls are TRBV20-1 and TRBJ2-1, with TRBD2 as a possible D gene (5 bases). V lost 0 bases and J lost 2, with 8 bases in between. Germline V gene sequence: CDR1 DFQATT, CDR2 SNEGSKA (reference sequence). This CDR3 has 14 residues. The CDR3 here is CSARDDGTYNEQFF. For the CDR3, the DNA is TGCAGTGCTAGAGATGACGGGACCTACAATGAGCAGTTCTTC.

The chain combines TRBV18 with TRBJ1-3; perhaps TRBD1 as D (5 bases). The CDR3 has 13 residues. V shed 6 bases and J shed 5 bases, with 11 bases lying between them. In germline, CDR1 is KGHSH, CDR2 LQKENI. CDR3 nucleotides: TGTGCCAGCTCCGGGACTACTCGAAACACCATATATTTT. Amino acid sequence: CASSGTTRNTIYF.

There are a few counts of this clonotype. The chain couples TRBV5-1 to TRBJ2-3; no definite D call. Germline CDR1 is SGHRS and CDR2 is YFSETQ. V lost 1 base to trimming and J lost 4 bases, with 13 bases between them. CDR3 length: 15 amino acids. CDR3 in DNA: TGCGCCAGCAGCTTGTTTGGGGATTATGCAGATACGCAGTATTTT. Translating it yields CASSLFGDYADTQYF.

A single count supports this clonotype. The gene calls are TRBV7-2 and TRBJ2-5; 7 bases are shared with TRBD2. The CDR3 sequence is 14 residues long. V was pared by 1 base and J by 4 bases, with 3 bases of the junction left unmatched. Germline CDR1 and CDR2: SGHTA and FQGNSA. As DNA, the CDR3 is TGTGCCAGCAGCTTAGATCGCGGGGGAGAGACCCAGTACTTC. Translated, it gives CASSLDRGGETQYF. The full variable domain, with the rest looked up from reference TRBV7-2 and TRBJ2-5, is GAGVSQSPSNKVTEKGKDVELRCDPISGHTALYWYRQSLGQGLEFLIYFQGNSAPDKSGLPSDRFSAERTGGSVSTLTIQRTQQEDSAVYLCASSLDRGGETQYFGPGTRLLVL.

V is TRBV18 and J is TRBJ2-7, with D tentatively TRBD1 or TRBD2 (5 bases each). Deletions cut 3 bases from V and 1 base from J, with 13 bases between. In germline, CDR1 is KGHSH, CDR2 LQKENI. The CDR3 length is 15 residues. Here the CDR3 DNA reads TGTGCCAGCTCACCTCCAGGGCGAGGGTCCTACGAGCAGTACTTC. It encodes CASSPPGRGSYEQYF.

This clonotype was detected a few times. The chain joins TRBV5-5 to TRBJ2-5, with TRBD1 matching 8 bases. Germline CDR1 SGHKS, CDR2 YYEKEE (reference sequence). After removal of 4 bases from V and 0 bases from J, the junction contained 8 bases not matched to a gene. This CDR3 region has 16 residues. CDR3 coding DNA: TGTGCCAGCAGCCCGCGGACAGGGCTGAACCAAGAGACCCAGTACTTC. Its protein is CASSPRTGLNQETQYF.

The chain combines TRBV24-1 with TRBJ2-1; 12 bases map to TRBD2. The CDR3 sequence is 15 residues long. Germline V gene lookup returns CDR1 KGHDR and CDR2 SFDVKD. V trimming: 10 bases; J trimming: 4 bases; junction bases outside the gene matches: 7. Here the CDR3 DNA reads TGTGCCACTTCTAGCGGGAGGGCCGGGTACAATGAGCAGTTCTTC. It translates to CATSSGRAGYNEQFF.

The rearrangement joins TRBV6-1 to TRBJ1-1, with D maybe TRBD1 (6 bases). The germline V gene has CDR1 MNHNS and CDR2 SASEGT. V was shortened by 6 bases and J by 7 bases, with 12 bases between the two germline ends. The CDR3 has 12 residues. CDR3 DNA: TGTGCCAGCAGCGAGGGGGTAGGTGAAGCTTTCTTT. It encodes CASSEGVGEAFF.

V gene TRBV12-3 or TRBV12-4 combines with J gene TRBJ2-2; TRBD1 is a possible D gene (6 bases). The CDR3 is made up of 13 amino acids. The V and J ends lost 8 bases and 4 bases respectively, with 11 bases between them. In DNA, the CDR3 is TGTGCCAGCGACGACAGGTTCACCGGGGAGCTGTTTTTT. Amino acids: CASDDRFTGELFF.

The sample holds many counts of this clonotype. This chain links TRBV12-3 or TRBV12-4 with TRBJ2-1; tentatively, D is TRBD2 (5 bases). The CDR3 has 11 residues. V was shortened by 5 bases and J by 8 bases, with 7 bases between the two germline ends. CDR3 residues: CASSRGYEQFF. CDR3 sequence (DNA): TGTGCCAGCAGTAGAGGGTATGAGCAGTTCTTC.

The DNA of the CDR3 is TGTGCCAGCAGCTTAGGGACTATCGAAGAGAAGTACTTC. Translated: CASSLGTIEEKYF. The V and J genes are TRBV7-2 and TRBJ2-7; possibly TRBD2 for D (6 bases). The CDR3 runs to 13 residues. Trimming took 1 base from V and 11 from J, leaving 15 bases between them. Germline V gene data show CDR1 as SGHTA and CDR2 as FQGNSA. Full variable domain (missing parts from reference TRBV7-2 and TRBJ2-7): GAGVSQSPSNKVTEKGKDVELRCDPISGHTALYWYRQSLGQGLEFLIYFQGNSAPDKSGLPSDRFSAERTGGSVSTLTIQRTQQEDSAVYLCASSLGTIEEKYFGPGTRLTVT.

This clonotype turned up a few times. The V and J genes are TRBV24-1 and TRBJ2-2, with D tentatively TRBD2 (5 bases). Trimming took off 5 bases at V and 0 bases at J, with 6 bases between the two ends. The CDR3 has 14 residues. Germline V gene sequence: CDR1 KGHDR, CDR2 SFDVKD. The CDR3 DNA reads as TGTGCCACCAGTGCGGGGACGAACACCGGGGAGCTGTTTTTT. This encodes CATSAGTNTGELFF.

The gene calls are TRBV19 and TRBJ2-1; 15 positions agree with TRBD2. V gave up 3 bases and J gave up 8 bases; unmatched junction bases: 5. Germline V gene sequence: CDR1 LNHDA, CDR2 SQIVND (reference sequence). The CDR3 consists of 16 residues. In DNA form, the CDR3 reads TGTGCCAGTAGTATCCCCGGACTAGCGGGAGGGCATGAGCAGTTCTTC. As protein: CASSIPGLAGGHEQFF. Full variable domain (outside the CDR3, taken from reference TRBV19 and TRBJ2-1): DGGITQSPKYLFRKEGQNVTLSCEQNLNHDAMYWYRQDPGQGLRLIYYSQIVNDFQKGDIAEGYSVSREKKESFPLTVTSAQKNPTAFYLCASSIPGLAGGHEQFFGPGTRLTVL.

The CDR3 sequence is CAWGASDDTQYF. CDR3 in DNA: TGTGCCTGGGGGGCCTCTGACGATACGCAGTATTTT. The V and J genes are TRBV30 and TRBJ2-3, with D possibly TRBD1 on 5 matching bases. Germline assignment: CDR1 GTSNPN and CDR2 SVGIG (reference sequence). CDR3 size: 12 residues. The V end lost 5 bases, the J end lost 6 bases, and 12 bases lay between the germline ends. The variable domain in full, with the rest retrieved from reference TRBV30 and TRBJ2-3, is SQTIHQWPATLVQPVGSPLSLECTVEGTSNPNLYWYRQAAGRGLQLLFYSVGIGQISSEVPQNLSASRPQDRQFILSSKKLLLSDSGFYLCAWGASDDTQYFGPGTRLTVL.

This clonotype was seen a handful of times. The chain employs TRBV18 and TRBJ2-7, with a weak D call TRBD2 (5 bases). This CDR3 is built from 16 residues. From germline, CDR1 is KGHSH and CDR2 LQKENI. Trimming left V 5 bases short and J 7 bases short, with 24 bases between. CDR3 in amino acids: CASSRLASNWVEEQYF. The CDR3 DNA reads as TGTGCCAGCTCAAGGCTTGCTAGCAATTGGGTGGAAGAGCAGTACTTC.